The rows below give T cell receptor beta chains drawn from one sample of a study of T-cell memory formation after mild COVID-19. TCRdb used MiXCR to reprocess the 5' RACE reads, holding one entry per CDR3 protein. The repertoire holds around 250,000 distinct CDR3 sequences, with approximately 10% as singletons. Sequencing input: PBMCs or a T cell subset sorted from them (not recorded which). These receptors all come from a man aged 18 to 30 who had mild COVID-19 (a few samples of this study predate the infection). Cell type and time point are not known. Each CDR3 is given without its conserved first and last residue. The D gene is left open where the match is weak.

TRBV6-5 | - | ATVVGDEQF
TRBV11-2 | TRBD1 | ASSLWTGLVDTQY
TRBV5-1 | - | ASSLEAGVYEQY
TRBV19 | TRBD1 | ASKGTGGRDTQY
TRBV5-5 | - | ASSLDGDSPLH
TRBV7-2 | - | ASSFGRETQY
TRBV7-2 | - | ASSFTGHTQY
TRBV20-1 | TRBD1 | SAGGQGHEQF
TRBV6-5 | TRBD2 | ASGGGRSLYNEQF
TRBV7-3 | TRBD1 | ASSPGQENYGYT
TRBV6-5 | - | ASRHQGNEQY
TRBV7-2 | TRBD1 | ASSRQGAEGGELF
TRBV7-3 | TRBD2 | ASSSDRTSGAYNEQF
TRBV11-2 | - | ASSLRAADEQY
TRBV4-3 | - | ASSQDKDRELF
TRBV20-1 | - | SASDSRRNANYGYT
TRBV11-2 | - | ASTPPGRALGYT
TRBV7-2 | TRBD1 | ASSPRGQGYNEQF
TRBV3-1 | - | ASSSGLARETQY
TRBV7-9 | - | ASSSGFYGYT
TRBV5-6 | - | ASSNGGVTETQY
TRBV4-1 | TRBD1 | ASSQGQGSSYEQY
TRBV5-1 | - | ASSLQDNSPLH
TRBV6-6 | TRBD2 | ASSQSGLAAGELF
TRBV6-5 | TRBD2 | ASSYSAGGTITDTQY
TRBV11-1 | - | ASSSDPNHPNTGELF
TRBV20-1 | - | SASGGPYEQY
TRBV2 | - | ASILGGSGELF
TRBV27 | - | ASSHRVEGGYT
TRBV3-1 | - | ASSQDGGVSSYEQY
TRBV12-3/TRBV12-4 | TRBD1 | ASSGQGSTEAF
TRBV4-3 | - | ASSPFSLGGTEAF
TRBV4-1 | - | ASSQDRGWSNQPQH
TRBV20-1 | TRBD1 | SAATGSSYNEQF
TRBV6-6 | - | ASSYRGGKPNEQF
TRBV12-3/TRBV12-4 | - | ASSFLGVGDTEAF
TRBV25-1 | - | ASSEYVEQY
TRBV5-4 | - | ASSLVANEQF
TRBV6-7 | TRBD1 | ASSYHRTGVSYEQY
TRBV7-7 | - | ASSLGGVGEKLF
TRBV12-3/TRBV12-4 | - | ASRGDGTEAF
TRBV3-1 | - | ASSQGSLNTGELF
TRBV6-2/TRBV6-3 | - | ASSYFSGDTQY
TRBV5-1 | TRBD2 | ASSLSLAGGSTDTQY
TRBV7-2 | - | ASSGQTGPNEKLF
TRBV12-3/TRBV12-4 | TRBD1 | ASSLTGEMYNEQF
TRBV2 | - | ASSETYQTAPSTDTQY
TRBV4-3 | - | ASSQDVKEVEAF
TRBV9 | - | ASSVLGRNEYNEQF
TRBV5-1 | - | ASRTGANENEQF
TRBV7-2 | - | ASSLIREYEQY
TRBV7-8 | - | ASSPGRQTEAF